These 10 T cell receptor beta chains were sequenced from one sample in a study of shared clonotypes between healthy human individuals. Sequenced by immunoSEQ multiplex PCR; TCRdb stores in-frame clones only, minus some. The sample shows about 2.4 million clones, about 92% of them seen only once. Sequenced input: naive CD4+ T cells sorted from blood. Subset indicated: CD45RA+ positively selected. The receptors shown here come from a man in his late teens or twenties in good health.

The rearrangement links TRBV5-1 to TRBJ1-1, with D unclear. The germline gives CDR1 SGHRS, CDR2 YFSETQ. V was trimmed by 5 bases and J by 7 bases, leaving 15 bases between them. The CDR3 contains 13 residues. The chain's CDR3 is CASRKRAEGEAFF. DNA for the CDR3: TGCGCCAGCAGAAAGAGGGCCGAAGGTGAAGCTTTCTTT.

This clone is a singleton in its sample. The chain joins TRBV5-1 to TRBJ1-1, with D unclear. Trimming removed 2 bases from V and 7 bases from J, with 12 bases in between. The germline V gene encodes CDR1 SGHRS and CDR2 YFSETQ. The CDR3 is made up of 13 amino acids. For the CDR3, the DNA is TGCGCCAGCAGCTTTACCGAGGGTCTTGAAGCTTTCTTT. Residues: CASSFTEGLEAFF.

The chain joins TRBV6-5 to TRBJ2-5; 11 bases are a match to TRBD2. The CDR3 sequence is 15 residues long. Germline trimming cut 4 bases from V and 5 bases from J; bases unmatched to any gene: 6. Germline CDR1 and CDR2: MNHEY and SVGAGI. The DNA for the CDR3 is TGTGCCAGCAGTTTCGGGACTAGCGGTAGGGAGACCCAGTACTTC. This sequence encodes CASSFGTSGRETQYF.

The chain employs TRBV18 and TRBJ1-2, with no clear D. Trimming removed 3 bases from V and 8 bases from J, with 13 bases in between. Germline CDR1 is KGHSH and CDR2 is LQKENI. This CDR3 comprises 13 residues. CDR3 sequence reads: CASSPPNAHGYTF. DNA of the CDR3: TGTGCCAGCTCACCCCCAAACGCACACGGCTACACCTTC.

V and J are TRBV11-1 and TRBJ2-7, with unresolved D. The CDR3 consists of 12 residues. Trimming shortened V by 1 base and J by 5 bases, and 6 bases separated the two germline ends. The germline V gene encodes CDR1 SGHAT and CDR2 FQDESV (reference sequence). For the CDR3, the DNA is TGTGCCAGCAGCTTAGTGGTTGACGAGCAGTACTTC. Its protein is CASSLVVDEQYF.

The V gene is TRBV6-6, the J gene TRBJ1-5; possibly TRBD1 for D (5 bases). V gave up 5 bases and J gave up 3 bases, with 14 bases separating them. The CDR3 is 15 residues long. Germline loops: CDR1 MNHNY, CDR2 SVGAGI (reference sequence). Here the CDR3 DNA reads TGTGCCAGCAGTCAGGAGGGGCTCTCCAATCAGCCCCAGCATTTT. Its protein is CASSQEGLSNQPQHF.

The chain carries TRBV6-5 and TRBJ1-4; D uncertain. This CDR3 has 15 amino acids. V lost 7 bases to trimming and J lost 10 bases, with 22 bases between them. Germline V gene lookup returns CDR1 MNHEY and CDR2 SVGAGI. The CDR3: CASTRGGPGSGKLFF. CDR3 nucleotide sequence: TGTGCCAGCACCCGTGGTGGGCCGGGTTCCGGAAAACTGTTTTTT.

J is TRBJ2-3 and V is TRBV20-1; TRBD2 matches at 9 bases. The CDR3 extends over 11 amino acids. Germline V gene data show CDR1 as DFQATT and CDR2 as SNEGSKA (reference sequence). The CDR3: CTSGVIDTQYF. The CDR3, as DNA: TGCACTAGCGGGGTTATAGATACGCAGTATTTT.

This clone was detected a few times. The rearrangement joins TRBV2 to TRBJ1-2; D gene ambiguous. From germline, CDR1 is SNHLY and CDR2 FYNNEI. V lost 7 bases to trimming and J lost 4 bases, with 10 bases between them. This CDR3 is built from 12 residues. The CDR3 spells CASNLSGYGYTF. The CDR3 DNA reads as TGTGCCAGCAACTTGTCAGGCTATGGCTACACCTTC.

This rearrangement joins TRBV2 to TRBJ2-7; D not certain. The CDR3 has 13 amino acids. The V gene lost 3 bases and the J gene lost 1 base, with 7 bases spanning the gap. CDR1 is SNHLY and CDR2 is FYNNEI in the germline V gene. CDR3 in DNA: TGTGCCAGCAGTGACCGACCTTCCTACGAGCAGTACTTC. Translating gives CASSDRPSYEQYF. Variable domain in full (rest from reference TRBV2 and TRBJ2-7): EPEVTQTPSHQVTQMGQEVILRCVPISNHLYFYWYRQILGQKVEFLVSFYNNEISEKSEIFDDQFSVERPDGSNFTLKIRSTKLEDSAMYFCASSDRPSYEQYFGPGTRLTVT.